This T cell receptor (beta chain) was documented in a study of radiation and T cells in renal cell carcinoma. Stated treatment: treatment-naive control, cytoreductive nephrectomy. Control samples are tumors resected by cytoreductive nephrectomy without prior radiation. Control tumor donors were a few females and roughly 10 males, median age 57 years. General study results and limits: Compared with controls, irradiated tumors showed greater TCR clonality. Tumor samples were small regions of approximately 1.1 g.

Notes on this clone: Its antigen remains unknown.

Clones were read by immunoSEQ multiplex PCR, and TCRdb kept only the in-frame ones, dropping some. This table has about 18,000 clones, roughly three fifths appearing once. The CDR3 extends over 14 amino acids. The V end lost 3 bases, the J end lost 6 bases, and 12 bases lay between the germline ends. The V gene's germline CDR1 is ENHRY and CDR2 SYGVKD. The chain carries TRBV10-3 and TRBJ2-4; D is perhaps TRBD2 (6 bases). The sequencing here drew on tumor tissue, taken from a patient whose treatment was nephrectomy without radiotherapy. The source is a man aged 50 or older with renal cell carcinoma. The CDR3 DNA follows: TGTGCCATCAGTGAAACTAGCTCGGGAAACATTCAGTACTTC. Residues: CAISETSSGNIQYF.